This T cell receptor (beta chain) derives from a study of CD8+CD57+ T cells in acquired aplastic anemia. Genomic DNA was employed as the template in profiling TCR beta VDJ and CDR3. TCRdb ran MiXCR on the reads and lists one entry per CDR3 protein. Of 180,000 or so distinct CDR3 sequences listed, approximately 48% are singletons. The CDR3 has 16 residues. Germline V CDR1 and CDR2: MDHEN, SYDVKM. V gave up 7 bases and J gave up 4 bases; unmatched junction bases: 9. Before being chosen for sequencing, patients had shown CD8+CD57+ cell expansion by flow cytometry. The receptor comes from a human donor with aplastic anemia. The sample consisted of sorted CD4+, CD8+, or CD8+CD57+ T cells (not recorded which) from PBMCs. The chain combines TRBV28 with TRBJ1-5; 11 nucleotides match TRBD1. The CDR3 reads CASTLPGQGVNQPQHF. The CDR3 bases are TGTGCCAGCACATTACCGGGACAGGGGGTTAATCAGCCCCAGCATTTT.